The clone carrying this T cell receptor (beta chain) was seen ten or more times. Its matching antigen is unknown. RNA served as the template for amplifying TCR beta CDR3 regions. HTBI-primed first-round RT-PCR preceded second-round multiplex PCR. TCRdb redid the calling of the multiplex PCR reads with MiXCR, one entry per CDR3 protein. The sample consists of 300,000 to 400,000 distinct CDR3 sequences, roughly 15% of them appearing once. The sample belongs to a study of Graves' ophthalmopathy and Graves' hyperthyroidism. Study outcomes and limitations: The model flagged ophthalmopathy progression at 55% to 71% sensitivity and nearly 75% specificity.

Specimen: peripheral blood. The source of this sequence is an adult woman with stable Graves' hyperthyroidism.

In DNA, the CDR3 is TGTGCCAGCAGCCGACGGGTGGATGGCTACACCTTC. Translated, it gives CASSRRVDGYTF. J is TRBJ1-2 and V is TRBV2; unclear D gene. V shed 6 bases and J shed 6 bases, with 11 bases lying between them. The CDR3 runs 12 residues. CDR1 and CDR2 (germline): SNHLY, FYNNEI. The whole variable domain, filled in from reference TRBV2 and TRBJ1-2, reads EPEVTQTPSHQVTQMGQEVILRCVPISNHLYFYWYRQILGQKVEFLVSFYNNEISEKSEIFDDQFSVERPDGSNFTLKIRSTKLEDSAMYFCASSRRVDGYTFGSGTRLTVV.